One and the same sample provided the 3 T cell receptor beta chains below, sequenced in a study of CD8+ T cells in alopecia areata. Treatment defined: oral pan-JAK inhibitor, 5-10 mg twice daily. cDNA reverse transcribed from extracted RNA served as the sequencing template. Method: immunoSEQ multiplex PCR; TCRdb's copy keeps in-frame clones and lacks some. In the table there are approximately 140,000 clones, roughly nine tenths of which are singletons. The specimen was CD8+ T cells sorted from blood, collected at week 4, from a patient treated with tofacitinib. The receptor source for this set is a human donor with alopecia areata.

The rearrangement uses TRBV7-9 and TRBJ1-4, with TRBD1 matching 9 bases. The CDR3 is 14 residues long. Per germline, CDR1 SEHNR and CDR2 FQNEAQ (reference sequence). With 6 bases clipped from V and 8 bases from J, the junction kept 7 bases outside the gene matches. CDR3 bases: TGTGCCAGCAGTACCGGGACAGGGCCGGAAAAACTGTTTTTT. This encodes CASSTGTGPEKLFF.

The DNA of the CDR3 is TGCGCCAGCAGCCGCTCCGGAGGCACAGATACGCAGTATTTT. Translating it yields CASSRSGGTDTQYF. J is TRBJ2-3 and V is TRBV4-1; D gene uncertain. CDR3 size: 14 residues. Trimming left V 4 bases short and J 1 base short, with 9 bases between. Germline CDR1 reads MGHRA; CDR2 reads YSYEKL.

The rearrangement links TRBV30 to TRBJ1-4; D remains ambiguous. Germline V gene lookup returns CDR1 GTSNPN and CDR2 SVGIG (reference sequence). The V and J ends lost 2 bases and 2 bases respectively, with 3 bases between them. The CDR3 is made up of 12 amino acids. The CDR3 sequence is CAWSTTNEKLFF. CDR3 in DNA: TGTGCCTGGAGTACGACTAATGAAAAACTGTTTTTT.